These 3 T cell receptor beta chains were sequenced from one sample in a study of Graves' ophthalmopathy and Graves' hyperthyroidism. Investigators amplified TCR beta CDR3 regions from RNA transcripts. Scientists carried out first-round RT-PCR using HTBI primers and then a second-round multiplex PCR. TCRdb re-analysed the multiplex PCR reads in MiXCR, keeping a single row per CDR3 protein. The repertoire holds about 400,000 distinct CDR3 sequences, with approximately 20% as singletons. The sample taken for sequencing was peripheral blood. These receptor sequences come from a woman under 30 with Graves' ophthalmopathy.

The chain employs TRBV4-3 and TRBJ1-1; D is unclear. The germline V gene encodes CDR1 LGHNA and CDR2 YSLEER. The CDR3 extends over 14 amino acids. The V end was cut by 1 base, the J end by 1 base, with 7 bases between. The CDR3 nucleotides are TGCGCCAGCAGCCAAGTCAACCAGAACACTGAAGCTTTCTTT. It is translated as CASSQVNQNTEAFF.

This clonotype was seen ten or more times. This rearrangement joins TRBV10-3 to TRBJ2-7, with D perhaps TRBD2 (5 bases). Trimming took 6 bases from V and 6 from J, leaving 15 bases between them. Germline lookup yields CDR1 ENHRY and CDR2 SYGVKD. This CDR3 has 13 residues. CDR3 sequence: CAIRSGTDGEQYF. CDR3 coding DNA: TGTGCCATCAGGAGCGGTACAGATGGCGAGCAGTACTTC.

This clonotype has a count of ten or more. This chain joins TRBV20-1 and TRBJ1-3; 7 bases line up with TRBD1. This CDR3 region has 14 residues. Germline V CDR1 and CDR2: DFQATT, SNEGSKA (reference sequence). With 5 bases clipped from V and 3 bases from J, the junction kept 7 bases outside the gene matches. The CDR3 DNA reads as TGCAGTGCTCCTACAGGGGCGGGTGGAAACACCATATATTTT. Translation gives CSAPTGAGGNTIYF.